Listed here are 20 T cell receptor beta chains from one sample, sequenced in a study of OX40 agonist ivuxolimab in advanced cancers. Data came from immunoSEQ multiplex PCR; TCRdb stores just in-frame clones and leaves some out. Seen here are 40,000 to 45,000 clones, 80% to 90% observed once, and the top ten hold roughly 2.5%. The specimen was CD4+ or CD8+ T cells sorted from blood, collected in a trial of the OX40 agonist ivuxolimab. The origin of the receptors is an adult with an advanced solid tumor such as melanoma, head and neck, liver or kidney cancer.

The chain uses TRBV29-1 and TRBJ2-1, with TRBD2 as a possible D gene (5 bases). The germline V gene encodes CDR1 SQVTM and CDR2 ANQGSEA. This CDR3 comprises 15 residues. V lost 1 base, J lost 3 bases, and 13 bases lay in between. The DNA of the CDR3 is TGCAGCGTTGAAGCTTACCCAGGACTCTACAATGAGCAGTTCTTC. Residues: CSVEAYPGLYNEQFF.

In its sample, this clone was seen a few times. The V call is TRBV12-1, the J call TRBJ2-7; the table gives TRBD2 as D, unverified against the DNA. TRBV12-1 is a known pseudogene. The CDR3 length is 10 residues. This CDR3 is CASSPDEQYF. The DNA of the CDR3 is TGTGCCAGCAGCCCGGACGAGCAGTACTTC.

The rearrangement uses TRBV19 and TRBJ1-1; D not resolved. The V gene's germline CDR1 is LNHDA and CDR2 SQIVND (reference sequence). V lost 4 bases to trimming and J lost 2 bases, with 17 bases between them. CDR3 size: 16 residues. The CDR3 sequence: CASSSRLALTNTEAFF. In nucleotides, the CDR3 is TGTGCCAGTAGTAGCAGGTTAGCACTTACCAACACTGAAGCTTTCTTT.

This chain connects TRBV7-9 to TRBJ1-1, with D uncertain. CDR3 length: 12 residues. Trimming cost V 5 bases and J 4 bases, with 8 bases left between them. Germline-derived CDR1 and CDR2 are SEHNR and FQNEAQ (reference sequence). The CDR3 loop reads CASSPSGTEAFF. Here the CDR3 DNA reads TGTGCCAGCAGCCCTAGCGGCACTGAAGCTTTCTTT.

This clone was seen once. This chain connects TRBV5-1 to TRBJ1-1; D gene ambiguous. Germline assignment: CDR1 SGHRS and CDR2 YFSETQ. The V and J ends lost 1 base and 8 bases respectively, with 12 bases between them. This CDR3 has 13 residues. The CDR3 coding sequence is TGCGCCAGCAGCTTGAGGACTACCCAGGAAGCTTTCTTT. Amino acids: CASSLRTTQEAFF.

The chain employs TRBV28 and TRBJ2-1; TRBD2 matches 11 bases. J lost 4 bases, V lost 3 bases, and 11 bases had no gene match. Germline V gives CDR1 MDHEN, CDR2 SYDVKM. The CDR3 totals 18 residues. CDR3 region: CASSLVAGGPAGYNEQFF. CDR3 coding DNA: TGTGCCAGCAGTTTGGTAGCGGGAGGGCCTGCGGGATACAATGAGCAGTTCTTC. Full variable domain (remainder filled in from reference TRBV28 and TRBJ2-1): DVKVTQSSRYLVKRTGEKVFLECVQDMDHENMFWYRQDPGLGLRLIYFSYDVKMKEKGDIPEGYSVSREKKERFSLILESASTNQTSMYLCASSLVAGGPAGYNEQFFGPGTRLTVL.

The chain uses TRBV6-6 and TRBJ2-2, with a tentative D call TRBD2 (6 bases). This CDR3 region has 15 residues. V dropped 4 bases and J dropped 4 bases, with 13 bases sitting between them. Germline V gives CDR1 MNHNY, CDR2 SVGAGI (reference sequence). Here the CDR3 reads CASSFAGPRTGELFF. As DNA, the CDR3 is TGTGCCAGCAGTTTTGCGGGACCGCGCACCGGGGAGCTGTTTTTT.

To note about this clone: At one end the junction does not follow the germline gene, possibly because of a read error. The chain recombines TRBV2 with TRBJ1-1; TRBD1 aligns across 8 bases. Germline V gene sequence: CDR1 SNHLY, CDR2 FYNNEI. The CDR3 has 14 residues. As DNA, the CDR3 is TGTGCCAGCAGTCAAGCTGGACAGGGCACTGAAGCTTTCTTT. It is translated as CASSQAGQGTEAFF.

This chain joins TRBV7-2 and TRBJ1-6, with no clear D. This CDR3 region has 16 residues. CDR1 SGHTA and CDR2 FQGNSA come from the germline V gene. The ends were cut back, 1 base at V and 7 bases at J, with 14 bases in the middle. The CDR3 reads CASSLDIRDRNSPLHF. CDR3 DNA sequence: TGTGCCAGCAGCTTAGATATAAGGGATCGGAATTCACCCCTCCACTTT.

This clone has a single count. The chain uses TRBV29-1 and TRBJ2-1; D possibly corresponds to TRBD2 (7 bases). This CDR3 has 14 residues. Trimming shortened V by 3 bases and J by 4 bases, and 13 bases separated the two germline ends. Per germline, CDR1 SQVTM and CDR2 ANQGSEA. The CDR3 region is CSVEKGGNYNEQFF. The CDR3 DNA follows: TGCAGCGTTGAGAAGGGGGGGAATTACAATGAGCAGTTCTTC.

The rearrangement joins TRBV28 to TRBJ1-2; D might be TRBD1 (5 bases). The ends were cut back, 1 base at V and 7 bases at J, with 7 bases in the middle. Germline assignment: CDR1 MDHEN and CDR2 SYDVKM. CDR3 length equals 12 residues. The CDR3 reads CASSLSDSGYTF. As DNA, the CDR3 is TGTGCCAGCAGTTTATCTGACAGTGGCTACACCTTC.

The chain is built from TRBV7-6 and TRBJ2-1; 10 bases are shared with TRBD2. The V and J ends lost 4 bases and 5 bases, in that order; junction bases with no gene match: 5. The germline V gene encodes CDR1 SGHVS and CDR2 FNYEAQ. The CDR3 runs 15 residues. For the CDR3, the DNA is TGTGCCAGCAGCTCCCTAGCGGGAGTAGACAATGAGCAGTTCTTC. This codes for CASSSLAGVDNEQFF. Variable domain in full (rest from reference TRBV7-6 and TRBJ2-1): GAGVSQSPRYKVTKRGQDVALRCDPISGHVSLYWYRQALGQGPEFLTYFNYEAQQDKSGLPNDRFSAERPEGSISTLTIQRTEQRDSAMYRCASSSLAGVDNEQFFGPGTRLTVL.

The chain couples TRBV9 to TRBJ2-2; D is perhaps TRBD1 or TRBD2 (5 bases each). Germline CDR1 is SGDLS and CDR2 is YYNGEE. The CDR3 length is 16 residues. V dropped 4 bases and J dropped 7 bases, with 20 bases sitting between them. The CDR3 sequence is CASSPRFGAGGGELFF. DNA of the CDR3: TGTGCCAGCAGCCCAAGGTTCGGGGCCGGAGGCGGGGAGCTGTTTTTT.

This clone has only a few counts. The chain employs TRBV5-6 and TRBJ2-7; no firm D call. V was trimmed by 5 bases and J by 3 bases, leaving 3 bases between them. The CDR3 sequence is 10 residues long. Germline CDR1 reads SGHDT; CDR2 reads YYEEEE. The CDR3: CASSLYEQYV. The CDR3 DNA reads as TGTGCCAGCAGTCTCTACGAGCAGTACGTC.

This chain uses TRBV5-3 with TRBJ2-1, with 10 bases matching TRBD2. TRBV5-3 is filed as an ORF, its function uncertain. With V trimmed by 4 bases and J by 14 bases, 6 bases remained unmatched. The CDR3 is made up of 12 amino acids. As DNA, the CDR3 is TGTGCCAGAAGCAATCCAAGCGGGAGGGAGTTCTTC. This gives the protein CARSNPSGREFF.

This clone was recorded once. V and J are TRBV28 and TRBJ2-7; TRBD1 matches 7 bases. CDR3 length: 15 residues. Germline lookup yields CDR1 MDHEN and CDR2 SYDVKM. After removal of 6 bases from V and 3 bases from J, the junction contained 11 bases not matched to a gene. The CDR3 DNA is TGTGCCAGCAGCCCCGCCGACAGGGAAAACTACGAGCAGTACGTC. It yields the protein CASSPADRENYEQYV.

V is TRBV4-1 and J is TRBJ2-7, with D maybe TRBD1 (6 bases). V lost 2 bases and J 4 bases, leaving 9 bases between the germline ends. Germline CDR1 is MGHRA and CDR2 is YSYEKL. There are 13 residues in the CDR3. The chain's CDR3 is CASSQNREYEQYF. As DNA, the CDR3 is TGCGCCAGCAGCCAAAACAGGGAATACGAGCAGTACTTC.

This CDR3 reads CASSLGGVLATEAFF. The CDR3 DNA reads as TGCGCCAGCAGCTTGGGCGGGGTTCTTGCAACTGAAGCTTTCTTT. The chain is built from TRBV5-1 and TRBJ1-1, with D uncertain. Germline assignment: CDR1 SGHRS and CDR2 YFSETQ. The CDR3 extends over 15 amino acids. Trimming cost V 0 bases and J 5 bases, with 14 bases left between them.

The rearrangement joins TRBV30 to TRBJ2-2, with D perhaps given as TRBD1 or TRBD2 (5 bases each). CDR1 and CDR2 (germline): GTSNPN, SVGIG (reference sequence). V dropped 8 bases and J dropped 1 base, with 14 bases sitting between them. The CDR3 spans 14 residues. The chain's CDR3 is CALRLGRNTGELFF. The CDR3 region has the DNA TGTGCCCTACGATTGGGACGGAACACCGGGGAGCTGTTTTTT.

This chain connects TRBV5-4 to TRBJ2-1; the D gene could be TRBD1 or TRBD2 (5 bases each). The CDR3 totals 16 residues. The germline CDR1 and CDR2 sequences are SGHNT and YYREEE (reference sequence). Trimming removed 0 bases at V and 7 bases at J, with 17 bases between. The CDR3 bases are TGTGCCAGCAGCTTGGGAGGTAAGGCCTGGGGGAATGAGCAGTTCTTC. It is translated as CASSLGGKAWGNEQFF.